These 25 T cell receptor beta chains were sequenced from one sample in a study of cytotoxic CD8 clonotypes in ibrutinib-treated CLL. TCRdb keeps only in-frame clones here, not all; method: immunoSEQ multiplex PCR. The sample holds approximately 90,000 clones, roughly three quarters seen once. This specimen was PBMCs, taken after 24 months of ibrutinib treatment. Receptor source: a human donor with chronic lymphocytic leukemia.

The gene calls are TRBV5-4 and TRBJ2-1; TRBD2 matches 8 bases. The ends lost 0 bases at V and 5 bases at J; junction bases unmatched: 13. Germline V CDR1 and CDR2: SGHNT, YYREEE (reference sequence). This CDR3 has 18 amino acids. CDR3 loop: CASSLGGTGGNPNNEQFF. The CDR3 nucleotides are TGTGCCAGCAGCTTGGGTGGTACGGGAGGGAATCCCAACAATGAGCAGTTCTTC.

The gene calls are TRBV7-2 and TRBJ2-3; weak D call: TRBD2 (6 bases). Trimming cost V 1 base and J 1 base, with 12 bases left between them. Germline CDR1 SGHTA, CDR2 FQGNSA. The CDR3 spans 16 residues. The CDR3 DNA follows: TGTGCCAGCAGCTTAGGAGTGCGGGGACGCACAGATACGCAGTATTTT. Translating it yields CASSLGVRGRTDTQYF.

The chain couples TRBV5-1 to TRBJ2-1; 9 positions agree with TRBD1. The CDR3 totals 15 residues. The J segment lost 0 bases and the V segment lost 4 bases, leaving 2 bases of the junction unmatched. Germline values: CDR1 SGHRS, CDR2 YFSETQ. The CDR3 loop reads CASSGGQGSYNEQFF. Here the CDR3 DNA reads TGCGCCAGCAGCGGGGGACAGGGCTCCTACAATGAGCAGTTCTTC.

This chain uses TRBV7-2 with TRBJ2-7; D may match TRBD1 or TRBD2 (5 bases each). Trimming shortened V by 8 bases and J by 0 bases, and 14 bases separated the two germline ends. CDR1 is SGHTA, CDR2 FQGNSA, per germline. CDR3 length: 14 residues. The CDR3 here is CASHRDGSSYEQYF. In nucleotides, the CDR3 is TGTGCCAGCCACCGGGACGGTAGCTCCTACGAGCAGTACTTC.

V usage is TRBV11-2 and J usage is TRBJ2-5, with no clear D. Germline V gives CDR1 SGHAT, CDR2 FQNNGV. V lost 5 bases, J lost 3 bases, and 10 bases lay in between. The CDR3 has 13 residues. CDR3 protein: CASSVGLKETQYF. The CDR3 DNA reads as TGTGCCAGCAGCGTCGGGCTCAAAGAGACCCAGTACTTC.

The CDR3 nucleotides are TGTGCCAGCAGCTCCCGCCTACCAGACAGGAATAATTCACCCCTCCACTTT. It codes for CASSSRLPDRNNSPLHF. The chain recombines TRBV13 with TRBJ1-6, with D possibly matching TRBD1 (6 bases). The CDR3 spans 17 residues. Germline lookup yields CDR1 PRHDT and CDR2 FYEKMQ (reference sequence). V was trimmed by 4 bases and J by 5 bases, leaving 18 bases between them.

This rearrangement joins TRBV25-1 to TRBJ2-5; 7 bases match TRBD1. Trimming cost V 2 bases and J 0 bases; bases outside gene matches: 3. Germline CDR1 is MGHDK and CDR2 is SYGVNS. The CDR3 is 15 amino acids. The CDR3 DNA follows: TGTGCCAGCAGTGAAGGGACAGAGTACCAAGAGACCCAGTACTTC. Protein sequence: CASSEGTEYQETQYF.

The chain combines TRBV7-8 with TRBJ2-1; D not resolved. Trimming pared 5 bases from V and 2 bases from J, leaving 16 bases between. The CDR3 spans 16 residues. Germline-derived CDR1 and CDR2 are SGHVS and FQNEAQ. The CDR3, as DNA: TGTGCCAGCAGCCTGGAAAGGTTTGGTCCCTACAATGAGCAGTTCTTC. This gives the protein CASSLERFGPYNEQFF.

The chain carries TRBV27 and TRBJ1-4, with a weak D call TRBD1 (6 bases). This CDR3 spans 14 amino acids. CDR1 is MNHEY, CDR2 SMNVEV, per germline (reference sequence). V lost 7 bases to trimming and J lost 5 bases, with 14 bases between them. In DNA form, the CDR3 reads TGTGCCAGCACGAGGGGGGGGAGAAATGAAAAACTGTTTTTT. Residues: CASTRGGRNEKLFF.

The sample holds a few counts of this clone. V usage is TRBV27 and J usage is TRBJ2-3; 7 nucleotides line up with TRBD2. With V trimmed by 3 bases and J by 5 bases, 5 bases remained unmatched. The CDR3 has 14 residues. From germline, CDR1 is MNHEY and CDR2 SMNVEV (reference sequence). CDR3 nucleotides: TGTGCCAGCAGTTTGCGGGAGTGGGGAGATACGCAGTATTTT. It translates to CASSLREWGDTQYF.

The V call is TRBV28, the J call TRBJ1-5; D not resolved. The CDR3 covers 14 residues. Trimming shortened V by 3 bases and J by 2 bases, and 8 bases separated the two germline ends. Germline loops: CDR1 MDHEN, CDR2 SYDVKM. CDR3 coding DNA: TGTGCCAGCAGTTTGCAGGCAGGCAATCAGCCCCAGCATTTT. This encodes CASSLQAGNQPQHF.

The CDR3 region has the DNA TGTGCCAGCAGTTTGACAGGTGGGGCAGAGACCCAGTACTTC. Encoded protein: CASSLTGGAETQYF. V and J are TRBV27 and TRBJ2-5; tentatively, D is TRBD1 (6 bases). The CDR3 covers 14 residues. Germline V lookup: CDR1 MNHEY, CDR2 SMNVEV (reference sequence). Trimming left V 3 bases short and J 4 bases short, with 12 bases between.

The chain recombines TRBV5-6 with TRBJ1-3, with D possibly being TRBD1 (5 bases). The V end was cut by 4 bases, the J end by 0 bases, with 14 bases between. This CDR3 is 16 amino acids long. CDR1 and CDR2 (germline): SGHDT, YYEEEE. The CDR3 sequence is CASSGLGGSSGNTIYF. CDR3 DNA: TGTGCCAGCAGCGGGCTGGGGGGATCCTCTGGAAACACCATATATTTT.

The genes are TRBV23-1 and TRBJ2-6; TRBD1 matches at 7 bases. TRBV23-1 is identified as an open reading frame with a role that is uncertain. Trimming took 6 bases from V and 1 from J; bases not matched to a gene: 3. The CDR3 is 15 amino acids. The CDR3 DNA sequence: TGCGCCAGCAGAAGCAGGGGGTCTGGGGCCAACGTCCTGACTTTC. This codes for CASRSRGSGANVLTF.

The chain recombines TRBV6-6 with TRBJ1-1; tentative D call: TRBD1 (5 bases). V lost 4 bases to trimming and J lost 6 bases, with 12 bases between them. Germline loops: CDR1 MNHNY, CDR2 SVGAGI (reference sequence). There are 13 residues in the CDR3. The CDR3 coding sequence is TGTGCCAGCAGTTTTGGGGGGAGCGCTGAAGCTTTCTTT. It yields the protein CASSFGGSAEAFF.

The chain uses TRBV7-3 and TRBJ1-1, with D unresolved. Deletions cut 4 bases from V and 2 bases from J, with 14 bases between. Germline V CDR1 and CDR2: SGHTA, FQGTGA. The CDR3 extends over 15 amino acids. The CDR3 sequence is CASSYSQVGNTEAFF. CDR3 DNA sequence: TGTGCCAGCAGCTACAGCCAAGTTGGTAACACTGAAGCTTTCTTT.

The chain carries TRBV19 and TRBJ2-5; D possibly uses TRBD1 or TRBD2 (8 bases each). The germline V and J ends were trimmed by 6 bases and 3 bases, with 20 bases remaining between them. Looked up from germline, CDR1 is LNHDA and CDR2 is SQIVND (reference sequence). There are 16 residues in the CDR3. CDR3 residues: CASRRGQGAGEETQYF. CDR3 coding DNA: TGTGCCAGTAGAAGAGGACAGGGAGCGGGAGAAGAGACCCAGTACTTC.

The gene calls are TRBV19 and TRBJ1-1; the D is unclear. V lost 8 bases and J lost 0, with 16 bases in between. The germline V gene has CDR1 LNHDA and CDR2 SQIVND (reference sequence). The CDR3 is 15 amino acids. This chain's CDR3 is CASYARAALNTEAFF. The DNA of the CDR3 is TGTGCCAGTTATGCTCGGGCAGCATTGAACACTGAAGCTTTCTTT.

V usage is TRBV7-2 and J usage is TRBJ2-1; TRBD2 agrees at 10 bases. The CDR3 runs to 16 residues. Germline CDR1 SGHTA, CDR2 FQGNSA. V was pared by 7 bases and J by 8 bases, with 14 bases of the junction left unmatched. This CDR3 is CASTQRAGGSWDEQFF. DNA of the CDR3: TGTGCCAGCACCCAAAGAGCGGGGGGGAGTTGGGATGAGCAGTTCTTC.

This chain connects TRBV7-9 to TRBJ2-2; D ambiguous. CDR1 is SEHNR and CDR2 is FQNEAQ in the germline V gene (reference sequence). V lost 1 base to trimming and J lost 7 bases, with 4 bases between them. This CDR3 region has 12 residues. In DNA, the CDR3 is TGTGCCAGCAGCTTAGGCAACGGGGAGCTGTTTTTT. Protein sequence: CASSLGNGELFF.

The V call is TRBV5-1, the J call TRBJ2-3, with D perhaps matching TRBD2 (5 bases). The germline V gene has CDR1 SGHRS and CDR2 YFSETQ. V gave up 7 bases and J gave up 0 bases, with 18 bases separating them. This CDR3 region has 16 residues. The CDR3 here is CASRAYRDSSTDTQYF. The CDR3 region has the DNA TGCGCCAGCCGTGCTTACCGGGATTCTAGCACAGATACGCAGTATTTT.

This chain connects TRBV4-1 to TRBJ1-5; D call uncertain. There are 15 residues in the CDR3. The V gene's germline CDR1 is MGHRA and CDR2 YSYEKL. V was clipped by 0 bases and J by 4 bases, with 10 bases between them. CDR3 sequence reads: CASSQDGQLNQPQHF. In DNA form, the CDR3 reads TGCGCCAGCAGCCAAGACGGGCAGTTAAATCAGCCCCAGCATTTT.

The rearrangement links TRBV5-4 to TRBJ2-5; 7 bases match TRBD2. V lost 4 bases, J lost 2 bases, and 8 bases stayed unmatched. This CDR3 is 15 amino acids long. Germline V lookup: CDR1 SGHNT, CDR2 YYREEE (reference sequence). CDR3 in amino acids: CASSTGGQIQETQYF. The CDR3 region has the DNA TGTGCCAGCAGCACGGGGGGTCAGATACAAGAGACCCAGTACTTC. The variable domain in full, with the rest retrieved from reference TRBV5-4 and TRBJ2-5, is ETGVTQSPTHLIKTRGQQVTLRCSSQSGHNTVSWYQQALGQGPQFIFQYYREEENGRGNFPPRFSGLQFPNYSSELNVNALELDDSALYLCASSTGGQIQETQYFGPGTRLLVL.

This chain links TRBV28 with TRBJ1-4; D is unresolved. V was shortened by 5 bases and J by 0 bases, with 13 bases between the two germline ends. The CDR3 spans 16 residues. CDR1 and CDR2 from the germline V gene are MDHEN and SYDVKM. The CDR3 loop reads CASSLPGVPTNEKLFF. The CDR3 coding sequence is TGTGCCAGCAGTCTCCCCGGGGTACCAACTAATGAAAAACTGTTTTTT.

The J gene is TRBJ2-3, the V gene TRBV6-1, with unresolved D. The CDR3 runs to 15 residues. Germline CDR1 reads MNHNS; CDR2 reads SASEGT. Deletions cut 5 bases from V and 3 bases from J, with 15 bases between. In DNA, the CDR3 is TGTGCCAGCAGTCGGGCCCCGTGGGTTACAGATACGCAGTATTTT. Translation: CASSRAPWVTDTQYF.